These 30 T cell receptor beta chains originate from one sample sequenced in a study of cytomegalovirus exposure and HLA in healthy donors. The PCR had 60 Vbeta and 13 Jbeta primers. The method was immunoSEQ multiplex PCR; TCRdb's version includes in-frame clones alone and lacks a portion of them. The profile shows about 130,000 clones, about two thirds of them singletons. Specimen: PBMCs. These receptors were collected from a middle-aged woman in good health and CMV-seronegative.

The chain couples TRBV7-9 to TRBJ1-1; TRBD1 matches at 9 bases. CDR1 is SEHNR and CDR2 is FQNEAQ in the germline V gene (reference sequence). The CDR3 is 19 residues long. Losses at the gene ends were 3 bases for V and 1 base for J; bases not matched to a gene: 15. The CDR3 sequence: CASSFTGGRPPSGNTEAFF. The CDR3 nucleotides are TGTGCCAGCAGCTTCACAGGGGGCCGCCCACCTTCAGGGAACACTGAAGCTTTCTTT.

This chain connects TRBV19 to TRBJ1-4, with D tentatively TRBD1 (5 bases). This CDR3 is 16 amino acids long. The germline V and J ends were trimmed by 3 bases and 5 bases, with 16 bases remaining between them. CDR1 is LNHDA and CDR2 is SQIVND in the germline V gene (reference sequence). The CDR3 nucleotides are TGTGCCAGTAGTATTCTAGGGGCAGGCCCAAATGAAAAACTGTTTTTT. Its translation is CASSILGAGPNEKLFF.

This clone was recorded only once. CDR3 in DNA: TGTGCCAGCAGCTTAGTTGCGGCACCGGCTGGGGCCAACGTCCTGACTTTC. As protein: CASSLVAAPAGANVLTF. The chain joins TRBV7-3 to TRBJ2-6; D gene unclear. CDR1 is SGHTA, CDR2 FQGTGA, per germline. Trimming cost V 2 bases and J 2 bases, with 13 bases left between them. CDR3 length equals 17 residues. Looking up the rest from reference TRBV7-3 and TRBJ2-6 gives the full variable domain: GAGVSQTPSNKVTEKGKYVELRCDPISGHTALYWYRQSLGQGPEFLIYFQGTGAADDSGLPNDRFFAVRPEGSVSTLKIQRTERGDSAVYLCASSLVAAPAGANVLTFGAGSRLTVL.

The chain is built from TRBV27 and TRBJ2-7; a weak D match, TRBD1 (6 bases). CDR3 length: 21 residues. Per germline, CDR1 MNHEY and CDR2 SMNVEV (reference sequence). V was cut by 9 bases and J by 5 bases, with 41 bases left in between. Written as DNA, the CDR3 is TGTGCCAGGGTCGCCTACTCGGGACAAAGGTTTATGGACCCCGATTGGGACGAGCAGTACTTC. Its protein product is CARVAYSGQRFMDPDWDEQYF.

This clone was detected only a few times. This chain connects TRBV2 to TRBJ2-2; 7 bases align to TRBD1. The germline V gene has CDR1 SNHLY and CDR2 FYNNEI. V was clipped by 8 bases and J by 2 bases; unmatched bases: 8. This CDR3 is 15 amino acids long. This chain's CDR3 is CASVRQGINTGELFF. The CDR3 bases are TGTGCCAGCGTAAGACAGGGTATCAACACCGGGGAGCTGTTTTTT.

This clone was picked up a small number of times. The chain employs TRBV6-4 and TRBJ2-2, with TRBD2 identical over 7 bases. Germline assignment: CDR1 MRHNA and CDR2 SNTAGT. CDR3 length: 13 residues. Losses at the gene ends were 4 bases for V and 6 bases for J; bases not matched to a gene: 2. In DNA, the CDR3 is TGTGCCAGCAGTGTTGCGGGGGCCGGGGAGCTGTTTTTT. Its protein product is CASSVAGAGELFF.

The chain combines TRBV7-9 with TRBJ1-1; 8 bases map to TRBD1. J lost 6 bases, V lost 4 bases, and 7 bases had no gene match. In germline, CDR1 is SEHNR, CDR2 FQNEAQ (reference sequence). CDR3 length: 14 residues. As DNA, the CDR3 is TGTGCCAGCAGCTCCACAGGGGGTAAGGCTGAAGCTTTCTTT. It yields the protein CASSSTGGKAEAFF.

The chain joins TRBV30 to TRBJ2-4; 8 bases line up with TRBD2. Trimming took 0 bases from V and 9 from J; bases not matched to a gene: 10. CDR3 length: 15 residues. Germline assignment: CDR1 GTSNPN and CDR2 SVGIG (reference sequence). CDR3 in amino acids: CAWSVRSSGRVIQYF. Here the CDR3 DNA reads TGTGCCTGGAGTGTACGTTCTAGCGGGCGGGTCATTCAGTACTTC.

This clone was seen a handful of times. The chain couples TRBV7-9 to TRBJ1-2; TRBD1 is a possible D gene (6 bases). This CDR3 has 11 residues. Germline CDR1 SEHNR, CDR2 FQNEAQ (reference sequence). Trimming cost V 6 bases and J 9 bases, with 11 bases left between them. CDR3 bases: TGTGCCAGCAGTCTTGGACAGCGCTACACCTTC. Its protein product is CASSLGQRYTF.

The V gene is TRBV28, the J gene TRBJ1-5, with D possibly being TRBD1 (5 bases). The CDR3 contains 14 residues. Germline V CDR1 and CDR2: MDHEN, SYDVKM. The V gene lost 2 bases and the J gene lost 1 base, with 6 bases spanning the gap. CDR3 sequence: CASSLGGSNQPQHF. CDR3 sequence (DNA): TGTGCCAGCAGTTTAGGGGGGAGCAATCAGCCCCAGCATTTT.

The rearrangement uses TRBV18 and TRBJ2-4, with D possibly being TRBD1 (6 bases). The V gene's germline CDR1 is KGHSH and CDR2 LQKENI. Trimming left V 4 bases short and J 8 bases short, with 21 bases between. The CDR3 loop spans 16 amino acids. The CDR3 region is CASSQTGGGKLDIQYF. The CDR3 DNA follows: TGTGCCAGCTCACAGACAGGTGGGGGCAAATTGGACATTCAGTACTTC.

The chain is built from TRBV19 and TRBJ2-2, with D perhaps matching TRBD2 (6 bases). Germline CDR1 LNHDA, CDR2 SQIVND (reference sequence). Deletions cut 3 bases from V and 1 base from J, with 9 bases between. The CDR3 runs to 15 residues. The CDR3 nucleotides read TGTGCCAGTAGTATCTCCGGGAGGAACACCGGGGAGCTGTTTTTT. It translates to CASSISGRNTGELFF.

This chain links TRBV2 with TRBJ1-5, with TRBD1 matching over 10 bases. The CDR3 contains 16 residues. V lost 6 bases and J lost 4; bases outside the gene matches: 9. The germline gives CDR1 SNHLY, CDR2 FYNNEI. The CDR3 region has the DNA TGTGCCAGCAGAGCCGGGACAGGGGCGCGAAATCAGCCCCAGCATTTT. It encodes CASRAGTGARNQPQHF.

The chain carries TRBV29-1 and TRBJ1-3; D possibly corresponds to TRBD1 (5 bases). Trimming took off 3 bases at V and 1 base at J, with 7 bases between the two ends. In germline, CDR1 is SQVTM, CDR2 ANQGSEA. This CDR3 is built from 13 residues. CDR3 nucleotide sequence: TGCAGCGTTGACAGGGTTTCTGGAAACACCATATATTTT. This codes for CSVDRVSGNTIYF.

The sample holds a few counts of this clone. The rearrangement joins TRBV19 to TRBJ1-6, with 8 bases identical to TRBD1. CDR1 and CDR2 (germline): LNHDA, SQIVND (reference sequence). With 0 bases clipped from V and 7 bases from J, the junction kept 2 bases outside the gene matches. This CDR3 is built from 15 residues. The CDR3 is CASSIEHRGNSPLHF. Here the CDR3 DNA reads TGTGCCAGTAGTATAGAGCACAGGGGGAATTCACCCCTCCACTTT.

The chain has TRBV19 and TRBJ1-6; D remains ambiguous. The V end was cut by 1 base, the J end by 0 bases, with 10 bases between. The germline V gene has CDR1 LNHDA and CDR2 SQIVND (reference sequence). The length of the CDR3 is 17 residues. The chain's CDR3 is CASSIGPLSSYNSPLHF. The CDR3 DNA reads as TGTGCCAGTAGTATAGGCCCGCTGAGCTCCTATAATTCACCCCTCCACTTT. The full variable domain, rest sourced from reference TRBV19 and TRBJ1-6, is DGGITQSPKYLFRKEGQNVTLSCEQNLNHDAMYWYRQDPGQGLRLIYYSQIVNDFQKGDIAEGYSVSREKKESFPLTVTSAQKNPTAFYLCASSIGPLSSYNSPLHFGNGTRLTVT.

The J gene is TRBJ1-1, the V gene TRBV6-5; possibly TRBD1 for D (6 bases). Germline assignment: CDR1 MNHEY and CDR2 SVGAGI. The CDR3 loop spans 12 amino acids. V was shortened by 7 bases and J by 3 bases, with 9 bases between the two germline ends. The CDR3 is CASTKGDTEAFF. CDR3 coding DNA: TGTGCCAGCACCAAGGGGGACACTGAAGCTTTCTTT.

The V call is TRBV11-2, the J call TRBJ2-3; TRBD2 aligns across 7 bases. Unmatched junction bases numbered 12, after V lost 6 bases and J lost 6 bases. The germline V gene encodes CDR1 SGHAT and CDR2 FQNNGV. The CDR3 spans 15 residues. CDR3: CASSLTSVRWDTQYF. The CDR3 coding sequence is TGTGCCAGCAGTCTTACTAGCGTCCGGTGGGATACGCAGTATTTT.

This clone appeared a few times. This chain joins TRBV29-1 and TRBJ1-5, with 7 bases aligning to TRBD1. The CDR3 consists of 14 residues. J was trimmed by 1 base and V by 6 bases; bases with no gene match: 6. CDR1 SQVTM and CDR2 ANQGSEA come from the germline V gene. The CDR3 nucleotides are TGCAGCGTAAGACAGGGTGGGAGCAATCAGCCCCAGCATTTT. Protein: CSVRQGGSNQPQHF.

The chain carries TRBV7-9 and TRBJ1-1, with TRBD1 matching over 7 bases. V shed 1 base, J shed 6 bases, and the junction held 11 bases outside the gene matches. In germline, CDR1 is SEHNR, CDR2 FQNEAQ (reference sequence). The CDR3 totals 16 residues. This chain's CDR3 is CASSLDQHRGAAEAFF. CDR3 sequence (DNA): TGTGCCAGCAGCTTAGACCAGCACAGGGGAGCCGCTGAAGCTTTCTTT.

V and J are TRBV11-2 and TRBJ2-5; 11 nucleotides line up with TRBD2. The ends lost 2 bases at V and 0 bases at J; junction bases unmatched: 5. This CDR3 region has 17 residues. Germline V gene sequence: CDR1 SGHAT, CDR2 FQNNGV. The CDR3 DNA is TGTGCCAGCAGCTTAACTCTGACTAGCGGGGACCAAGAGACCCAGTACTTC. It translates to CASSLTLTSGDQETQYF.

The CDR3 DNA sequence: TGCGCCAGCAGCTTGGAGTCGACTCTGGGAGTAGCTTTCTTT. The encoded protein is CASSLESTLGVAFF. The gene calls are TRBV5-1 and TRBJ1-1; D is uncertain. The CDR3 runs 14 residues. CDR1 is SGHRS and CDR2 is YFSETQ in the germline V gene. Trimming shortened V by 0 bases and J by 10 bases, and 16 bases separated the two germline ends.

The chain carries TRBV27 and TRBJ1-1; perhaps TRBD1 as D (6 bases). CDR3 size: 16 residues. The germline V and J ends were trimmed by 5 bases and 2 bases, with 18 bases remaining between them. Looked up from germline, CDR1 is MNHEY and CDR2 is SMNVEV (reference sequence). The CDR3 sequence is CASSPTTGTQNTEAFF. The CDR3 region has the DNA TGTGCCAGCAGTCCAACGACCGGGACACAAAACACTGAAGCTTTCTTT.

Written as DNA, the CDR3 is TGTGCCAGCACTGACGGACAGTACCCAGCCTCTTATGGCTACACCTTC. Its protein product is CASTDGQYPASYGYTF. The chain has TRBV6-1 and TRBJ1-2; TRBD1 might be the D (6 bases). Germline assignment: CDR1 MNHNS and CDR2 SASEGT. V lost 7 bases and J 5 bases, leaving 23 bases between the germline ends. This CDR3 has 16 residues.

This clone appeared a few times. The chain couples TRBV5-1 to TRBJ1-4, with 11 bases identical to TRBD1. V lost 4 bases to trimming and J lost 8 bases; unmatched junction nucleotides: 4. The CDR3 is 14 residues long. CDR1 SGHRS and CDR2 YFSETQ come from the germline V gene. The CDR3 DNA reads TGCGCCAGCAGCGTGGGACAGGGGGTGGAAAAACTGTTTTTT. Residues: CASSVGQGVEKLFF.

Ten or more counts support this clone. The junction departs from the called germline gene at one end, perhaps through a read error. The V and J genes are TRBV10-1 and TRBJ2-7; D possibly corresponds to TRBD1 (6 bases). This CDR3 spans 13 amino acids. CDR1 is WNHNN, CDR2 SYGVQD, per germline (reference sequence). This CDR3 is CASSEFRGQLLGF. In nucleotides, the CDR3 is TGCGCCAGCAGTGAGTTCCGAGGACAGCTTTTAGGCTTC.

The CDR3 spells CASSSGQGARGNTIYF. CDR3 DNA: TGTGCCAGCAGCTCCGGACAGGGGGCGCGTGGAAACACCATATATTTT. The chain has TRBV7-9 and TRBJ1-3; 11 bases fit TRBD1. Germline lookup yields CDR1 SEHNR and CDR2 FQNEAQ (reference sequence). V lost 4 bases to trimming and J lost 3 bases; unmatched junction nucleotides: 5. The CDR3 consists of 16 residues.

This clone appeared once. This chain joins TRBV7-2 and TRBJ2-2; 7 nucleotides agree with TRBD1. This CDR3 spans 13 amino acids. Germline CDR1 reads SGHTA; CDR2 reads FQGNSA. V trimming: 7 bases; J trimming: 4 bases; junction bases outside the gene matches: 3. CDR3 protein: CASTTGPTGELFF. The DNA of the CDR3 is TGTGCCAGCACGACAGGGCCCACCGGGGAGCTGTTTTTT.

The chain carries TRBV7-9 and TRBJ1-1; no definite D call. The V end lost 3 bases, the J end lost 0 bases, and 5 bases lay between the germline ends. Germline V gene sequence: CDR1 SEHNR, CDR2 FQNEAQ (reference sequence). The CDR3 is made up of 13 amino acids. CDR3 sequence: CASSFPLNTEAFF. The DNA of the CDR3 is TGTGCCAGCAGCTTCCCCTTGAACACTGAAGCTTTCTTT.

The chain uses TRBV18 and TRBJ1-4; D uncertain. Trimming removed 5 bases from V and 0 bases from J, with 13 bases in between. The CDR3 runs 16 residues. Germline V gene sequence: CDR1 KGHSH, CDR2 LQKENI. CDR3 nucleotides: TGTGCCAGCTCATATTCAACAGCAGCAACTAATGAAAAACTGTTTTTT. It translates to CASSYSTAATNEKLFF.